This T cell receptor beta chain was profiled in a study of T-cell reconstitution after alpha-beta-depleted transplantation in children. The study's findings and limits: From newly produced T cells came most of the T-cell counts and diversity one year after transplant. Two months or so post-transplant, alpha-beta T cells reportedly derived from several hundred expanded graft clones.

Unique molecular identifiers were used to barcode this TCRbeta library. TCRdb re-called the PCR reads through MiXCR, storing one row per CDR3 protein. The table lists almost 500,000 distinct CDR3 sequences, more than 9% of them singletons. This clonotype was seen ten or more times. Antigen: not known. Germline V lookup: CDR1 SEHNR, CDR2 FQNEAQ (reference sequence). The CDR3 loop spans 11 amino acids. The ends were cut back, 5 bases at V and 5 bases at J, with 3 bases in the middle. Source: PBMCs, taken before TCRalphabeta/CD19-depleted stem cell transplant. The clonotype was recovered from a child younger than 10 with inherited bone marrow failure, due to receive a stem cell transplant. The chain couples TRBV7-9 to TRBJ2-2, with D unresolved. DNA of the CDR3: TGTGCCAGCAGCCAAACCGGGGAGCTGTTTTTT. It is translated as CASSQTGELFF.